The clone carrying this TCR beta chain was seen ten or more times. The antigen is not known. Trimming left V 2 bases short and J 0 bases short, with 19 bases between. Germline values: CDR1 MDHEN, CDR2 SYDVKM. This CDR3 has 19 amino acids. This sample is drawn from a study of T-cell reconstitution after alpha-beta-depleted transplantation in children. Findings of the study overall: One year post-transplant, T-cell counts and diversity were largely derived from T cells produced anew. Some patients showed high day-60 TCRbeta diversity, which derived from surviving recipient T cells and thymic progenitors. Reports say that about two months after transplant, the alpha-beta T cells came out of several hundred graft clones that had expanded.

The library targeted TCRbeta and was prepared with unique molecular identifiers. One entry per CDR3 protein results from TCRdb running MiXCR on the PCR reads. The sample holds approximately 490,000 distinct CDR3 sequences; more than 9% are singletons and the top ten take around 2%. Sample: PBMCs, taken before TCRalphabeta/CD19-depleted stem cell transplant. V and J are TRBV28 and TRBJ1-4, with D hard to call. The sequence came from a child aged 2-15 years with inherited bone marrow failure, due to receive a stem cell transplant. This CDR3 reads CASSLMMWDSDSTNEKLFF. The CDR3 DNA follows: TGTGCCAGCAGTTTAATGATGTGGGATTCCGATTCAACTAATGAAAAACTGTTTTTT.